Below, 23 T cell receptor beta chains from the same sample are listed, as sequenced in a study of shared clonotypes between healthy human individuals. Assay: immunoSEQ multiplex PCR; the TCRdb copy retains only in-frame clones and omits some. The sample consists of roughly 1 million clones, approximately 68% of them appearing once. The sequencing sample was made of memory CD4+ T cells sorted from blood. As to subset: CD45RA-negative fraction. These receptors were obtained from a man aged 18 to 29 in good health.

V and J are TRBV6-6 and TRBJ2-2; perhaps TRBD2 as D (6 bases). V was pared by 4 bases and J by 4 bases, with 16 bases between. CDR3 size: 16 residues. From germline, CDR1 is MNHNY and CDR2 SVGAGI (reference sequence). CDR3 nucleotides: TGTGCCAGCAGTTTTCCATTGGTCGGGAGCACCGGGGAGCTGTTTTTT. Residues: CASSFPLVGSTGELFF.

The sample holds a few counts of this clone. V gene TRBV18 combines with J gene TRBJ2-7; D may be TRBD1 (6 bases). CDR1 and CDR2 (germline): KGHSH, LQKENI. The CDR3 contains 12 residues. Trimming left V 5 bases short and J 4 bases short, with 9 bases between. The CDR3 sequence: CASSVGGYEQYF. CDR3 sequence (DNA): TGTGCCAGCTCAGTAGGGGGATACGAGCAGTACTTC.

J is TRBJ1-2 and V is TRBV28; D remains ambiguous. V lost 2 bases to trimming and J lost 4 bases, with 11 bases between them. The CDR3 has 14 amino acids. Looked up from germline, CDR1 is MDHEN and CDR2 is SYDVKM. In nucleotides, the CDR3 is TGTGCCAGCAGTTTACGACGCCCCGGCTATGGCTACACCTTC. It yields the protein CASSLRRPGYGYTF.

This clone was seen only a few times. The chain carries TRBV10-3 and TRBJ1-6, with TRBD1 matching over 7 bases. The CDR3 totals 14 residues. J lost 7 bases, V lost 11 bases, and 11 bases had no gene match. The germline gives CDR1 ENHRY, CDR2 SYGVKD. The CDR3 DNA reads TGTGCCGCGCGCTCCGGGACAGAAAATTCACCCCTCCACTTT. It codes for CAARSGTENSPLHF.

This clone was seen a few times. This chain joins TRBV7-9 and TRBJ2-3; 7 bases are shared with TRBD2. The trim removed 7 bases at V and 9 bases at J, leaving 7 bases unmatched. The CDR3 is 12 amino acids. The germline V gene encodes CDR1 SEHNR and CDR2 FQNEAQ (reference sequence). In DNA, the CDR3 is TGTGCCAGCACCCTATGGGAGGGGACGCAGTATTTT. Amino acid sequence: CASTLWEGTQYF. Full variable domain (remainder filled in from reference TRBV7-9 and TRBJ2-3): DTGVSQNPRHKITKRGQNVTFRCDPISEHNRLYWYRQTLGQGPEFLTYFQNEAQLEKSRLLSDRFSAERPKGSFSTLEIQRTEQGDSAMYLCASTLWEGTQYFGPGTRLTVL.

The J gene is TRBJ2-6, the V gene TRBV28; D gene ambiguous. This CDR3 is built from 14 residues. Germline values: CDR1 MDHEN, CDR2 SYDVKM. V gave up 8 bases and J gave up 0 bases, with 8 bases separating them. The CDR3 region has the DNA TGTGCCAGCGCGTCCCACTCTGGGGCCAACGTCCTGACTTTC. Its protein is CASASHSGANVLTF.

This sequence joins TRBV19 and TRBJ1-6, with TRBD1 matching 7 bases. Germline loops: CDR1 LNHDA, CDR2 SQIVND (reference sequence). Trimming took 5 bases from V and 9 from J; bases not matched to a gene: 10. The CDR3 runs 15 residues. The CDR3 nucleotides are TGTGCCAGTAGTGAGACAGGGTTTTCGGGTTCACCCCTCCACTTT. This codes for CASSETGFSGSPLHF.

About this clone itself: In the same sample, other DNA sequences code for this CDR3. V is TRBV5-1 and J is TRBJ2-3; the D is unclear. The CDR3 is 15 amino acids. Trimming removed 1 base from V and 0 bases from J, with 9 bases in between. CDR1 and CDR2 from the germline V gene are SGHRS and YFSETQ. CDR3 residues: CASSLRTPSTDTQYF. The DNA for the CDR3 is TGCGCCAGCAGCTTGAGAACACCAAGCACAGATACGCAGTATTTT.

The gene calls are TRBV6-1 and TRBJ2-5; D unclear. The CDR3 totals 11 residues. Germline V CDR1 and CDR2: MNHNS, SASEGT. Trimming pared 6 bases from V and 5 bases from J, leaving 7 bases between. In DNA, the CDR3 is TGTGCCAGCAGGGGATGGGAGACCCAGTACTTC. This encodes CASRGWETQYF.

CDR3 protein: CSVEPPAGRNTEAFF. The CDR3 nucleotides read TGCAGCGTTGAGCCCCCCGCAGGGAGGAACACTGAAGCTTTCTTT. The chain links TRBV29-1 to TRBJ1-1, with D perhaps matching TRBD1 (5 bases). CDR1 is SQVTM and CDR2 is ANQGSEA in the germline V gene. This CDR3 contains 15 residues. The V end was cut by 3 bases, the J end by 1 base, with 15 bases between.

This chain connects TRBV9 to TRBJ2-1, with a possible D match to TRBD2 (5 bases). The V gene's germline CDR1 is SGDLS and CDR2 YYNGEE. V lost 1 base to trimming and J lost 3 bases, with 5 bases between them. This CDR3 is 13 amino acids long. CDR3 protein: CASSVTSYNEQFF. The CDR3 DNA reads TGTGCCAGCAGCGTAACTAGCTACAATGAGCAGTTCTTC.

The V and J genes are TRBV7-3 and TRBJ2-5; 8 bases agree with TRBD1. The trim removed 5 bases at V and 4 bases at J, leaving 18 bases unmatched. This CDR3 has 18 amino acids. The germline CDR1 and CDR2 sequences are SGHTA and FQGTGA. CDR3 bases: TGTGCCAGCAGCCGAACCGGGTCAGGACAGGGTCTGAGAGAGACCCAGTACTTC. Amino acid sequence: CASSRTGSGQGLRETQYF. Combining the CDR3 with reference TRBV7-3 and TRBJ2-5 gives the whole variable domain GAGVSQTPSNKVTEKGKYVELRCDPISGHTALYWYRQSLGQGPEFLIYFQGTGAADDSGLPNDRFFAVRPEGSVSTLKIQRTERGDSAVYLCASSRTGSGQGLRETQYFGPGTRLLVL.

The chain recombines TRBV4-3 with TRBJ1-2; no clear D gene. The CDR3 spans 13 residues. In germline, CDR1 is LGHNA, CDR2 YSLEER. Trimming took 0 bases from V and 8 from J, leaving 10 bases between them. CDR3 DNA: TGCGCCAGCAGCCAAGATAGCCCAGCCGGCTACACCTTC. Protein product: CASSQDSPAGYTF.

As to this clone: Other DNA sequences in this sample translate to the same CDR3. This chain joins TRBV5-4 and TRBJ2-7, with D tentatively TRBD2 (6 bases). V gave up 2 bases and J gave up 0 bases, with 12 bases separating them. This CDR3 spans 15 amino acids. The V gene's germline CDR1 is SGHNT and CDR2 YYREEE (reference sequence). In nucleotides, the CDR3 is TGTGCCAGCAGCTTCGGCGGGACGAGCTCCTACGAGCAGTACTTC. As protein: CASSFGGTSSYEQYF.

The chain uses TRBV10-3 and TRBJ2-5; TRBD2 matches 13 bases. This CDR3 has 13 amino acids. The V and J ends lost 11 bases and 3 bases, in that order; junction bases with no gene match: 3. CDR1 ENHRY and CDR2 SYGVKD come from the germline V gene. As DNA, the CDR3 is TGTGCCTCAGGGACTAGCGGGGAAGAGACCCAGTACTTC. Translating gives CASGTSGEETQYF.

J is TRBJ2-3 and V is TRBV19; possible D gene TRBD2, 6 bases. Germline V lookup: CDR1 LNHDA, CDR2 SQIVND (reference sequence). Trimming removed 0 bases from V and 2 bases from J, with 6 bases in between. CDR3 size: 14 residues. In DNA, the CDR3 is TGTGCCAGTAGTATAGAGGGACTCACAGATACGCAGTATTTT. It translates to CASSIEGLTDTQYF.

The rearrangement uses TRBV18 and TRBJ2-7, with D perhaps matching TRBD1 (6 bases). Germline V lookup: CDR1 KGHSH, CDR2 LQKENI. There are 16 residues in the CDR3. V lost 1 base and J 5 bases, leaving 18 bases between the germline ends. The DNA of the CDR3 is TGTGCCAGCTCACCACGGTTGGGTCAGGGGAGAAACGAGCAGTACTTC. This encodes CASSPRLGQGRNEQYF.

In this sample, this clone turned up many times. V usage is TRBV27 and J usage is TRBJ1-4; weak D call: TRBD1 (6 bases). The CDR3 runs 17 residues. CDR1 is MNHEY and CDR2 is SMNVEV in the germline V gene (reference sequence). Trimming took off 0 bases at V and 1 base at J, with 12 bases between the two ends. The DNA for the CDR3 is TGTGCCAGCAGTTTATCGAGGCAGGGGCTAACTAATGAAAAACTGTTTTTT. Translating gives CASSLSRQGLTNEKLFF. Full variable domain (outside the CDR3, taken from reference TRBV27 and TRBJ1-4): EAQVTQNPRYLITVTGKKLTVTCSQNMNHEYMSWYRQDPGLGLRQIYYSMNVEVTDKGDVPEGYKVSRKEKRNFPLILESPSPNQTSLYFCASSLSRQGLTNEKLFFGSGTQLSVL.

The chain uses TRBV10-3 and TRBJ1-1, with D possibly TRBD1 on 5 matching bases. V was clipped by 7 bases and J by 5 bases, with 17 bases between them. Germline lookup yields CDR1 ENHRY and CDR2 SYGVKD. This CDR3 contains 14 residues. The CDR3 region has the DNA TGTGCCATCACCGGCGAGGCGCGGGGGACTGAAGCTTTCTTT. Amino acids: CAITGEARGTEAFF.

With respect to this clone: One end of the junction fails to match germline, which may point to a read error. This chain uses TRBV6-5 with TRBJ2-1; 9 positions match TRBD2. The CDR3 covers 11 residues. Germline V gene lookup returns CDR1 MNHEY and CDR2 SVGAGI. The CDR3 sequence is CASSSGTSLIF. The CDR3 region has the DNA TGTGCCAGCAGTTCCGGGACTAGCTTGATCTTC.

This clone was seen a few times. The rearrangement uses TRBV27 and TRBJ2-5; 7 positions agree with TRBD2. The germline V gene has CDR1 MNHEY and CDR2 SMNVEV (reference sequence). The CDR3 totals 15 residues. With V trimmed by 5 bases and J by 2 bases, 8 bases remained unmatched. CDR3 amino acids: CASSPGLVGQETQYF. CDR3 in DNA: TGTGCCAGCAGTCCTGGACTAGTAGGGCAAGAGACCCAGTACTTC.

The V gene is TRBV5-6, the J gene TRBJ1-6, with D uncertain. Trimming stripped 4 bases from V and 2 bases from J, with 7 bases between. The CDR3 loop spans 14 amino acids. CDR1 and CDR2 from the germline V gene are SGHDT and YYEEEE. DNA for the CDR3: TGTGCCAGCAGCGTCGCCGCCTATAATTCACCCCTCCACTTT. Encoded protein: CASSVAAYNSPLHF.

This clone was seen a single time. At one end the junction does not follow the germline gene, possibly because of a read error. The CDR3 reads CASSLAQGHTEAFF. The CDR3 DNA is TGTGCCAGCAGCCTAGCCCAGGGGCACACTGAAGCTTTCTTT. The chain is built from TRBV7-6 and TRBJ1-1, with D possibly matching TRBD1 (6 bases). CDR3 size: 14 residues. Looked up from germline, CDR1 is SGHVS and CDR2 is FNYEAQ.